This T cell receptor (beta chain) was recovered during a study of siplizumab effects on memory and regulatory T cells. Only in-frame clones appear in the TCRdb table, and some are missing; sequencing was by immunoSEQ multiplex PCR. Of over 85,000 clones in the sample, about 93% were seen once. Per germline, CDR1 WSHSY and CDR2 SAAADI. The V end was cut by 3 bases, the J end by 0 bases, with 12 bases between. CDR3 length equals 16 residues. The source is a human donor in good health. This sequence joins TRBV10-2 and TRBJ1-3; unclear D gene. Sequences were obtained from non-Treg CD4+ T cells sorted from blood. The CDR3 DNA sequence: TGCGCCAGCAGTGAAAGCCCCAGGAGCTCTGGAAACACCATATATTTT. Translated: CASSESPRSSGNTIYF.